These 23 T cell receptor beta chains came from one sample sequenced in a study of spatial heterogeneity in lung cancer. Regarding the study as a whole: How many expanded intratumoral alpha and beta TCRs were present tracked the tumor mutation count, which was a count of nonsynonymous mutations.

Time point specified: sample taken at primary tumor resection. No cognate antigen is known for these TCRs. One entry per CDR3 protein, called by TCRdb with MiXCR from the 5' RACE reads. The top ten clones hold 15% of a sample with under 4,000 distinct CDR3 sequences, under 6.5% of them seen once. The sample here was lung tumor tissue, taken at surgery. The receptor source for this set is a male donor with early-stage non-small cell lung cancer.

This clonotype was counted ten times or more. This chain links TRBV29-1 with TRBJ1-1, with unresolved D. V gave up 2 bases and J gave up 7 bases, with 11 bases separating them. This CDR3 spans 12 amino acids. Germline V CDR1 and CDR2: SQVTM, ANQGSEA. Here the CDR3 DNA reads TGCAGCGTTGAACTACTGGTTAGTGAAGCTTTCTTT. This translates into CSVELLVSEAFF.

This clonotype counts as medium-sized (0.01 to 0.1%). This rearrangement joins TRBV30 to TRBJ2-5; 9 bases are shared with TRBD2. The germline V gene encodes CDR1 GTSNPN and CDR2 SVGIG (reference sequence). CDR3 length equals 16 residues. Trimming at V came to 4 bases and at J to 4 bases, leaving 13 bases not matched to a gene. The CDR3 sequence: CAWTLGTSWRGETQYF. In DNA, the CDR3 is TGTGCCTGGACCCTAGGGACTAGCTGGAGGGGAGAGACCCAGTACTTC.

This clonotype occurred a few times. The chain is built from TRBV11-2 and TRBJ2-5, with 7 bases aligning to TRBD1. There are 14 residues in the CDR3. J gave up 1 base and V 5 bases, and 4 bases lay outside the gene matches. Germline assignment: CDR1 SGHAT and CDR2 FQNNGV. CDR3 DNA: TGTGCCAGCAGCGCACAGGGGACCCAAGAGACCCAGTACTTC. Its protein is CASSAQGTQETQYF. Full variable domain (remainder filled in from reference TRBV11-2 and TRBJ2-5): EAGVAQSPRYKIIEKRQSVAFWCNPISGHATLYWYQQILGQGPKLLIQFQNNGVVDDSQLPKDRFSAERLKGVDSTLKIQPAKLEDSAVYLCASSAQGTQETQYFGPGTRLLVL.

This clonotype was seen at least ten times. This chain joins TRBV19 and TRBJ2-7; D possibly corresponds to TRBD1 (6 bases). The germline V gene encodes CDR1 LNHDA and CDR2 SQIVND (reference sequence). V was clipped by 4 bases and J by 2 bases, with 9 bases between them. The CDR3 is 13 residues long. The CDR3 coding sequence is TGTGCCAGTAGTAGGACAGCAGCCTACGAGCAGTACTTC. Translation gives CASSRTAAYEQYF.

This clonotype is labeled as medium-sized. V is TRBV7-6 and J is TRBJ1-1; perhaps TRBD1 as D (5 bases). CDR1 is SGHVS, CDR2 FNYEAQ, per germline. The ends were cut back, 4 bases at V and 0 bases at J, with 6 bases in the middle. The length of the CDR3 is 13 residues. The DNA of the CDR3 is TGTGCCAGCAGCTCGACAGTGAACACTGAAGCTTTCTTT. This codes for CASSSTVNTEAFF.

This clonotype was observed many times. This chain connects TRBV12-2 to TRBJ2-5. TRBV12-2 is marked as a pseudogene. This CDR3 is 16 amino acids long. The CDR3 protein is CASRLAVDPKEETQYF. The DNA for the CDR3 is TGTGCAAGTCGCTTAGCGGTTGACCCGAAGGAGGAGACCCAGTACTTC.

This clonotype is medium-sized (0.01 to 0.1%) in the sample. The CDR3 loop reads CAISESSGTGSWPQHF. CDR3 in DNA: TGTGCCATCAGTGAGTCATCCGGGACAGGGAGCTGGCCCCAGCATTTT. The genes are TRBV10-3 and TRBJ1-5, with 9 bases that match TRBD1. V was clipped by 0 bases and J by 9 bases; unmatched bases: 9. Germline CDR1 reads ENHRY; CDR2 reads SYGVKD. CDR3 size: 16 residues.

This clonotype was counted at least ten times. The chain employs TRBV7-9 and TRBJ2-1; D gene unclear. Trimming left V 5 bases short and J 3 bases short, with 5 bases between. CDR1 is SEHNR, CDR2 FQNEAQ, per germline (reference sequence). The CDR3 length is 12 residues. The CDR3 bases are TGTGCCAGCAGCCCCATCTACAATGAGCAGTTCTTC. It specifies CASSPIYNEQFF.

This clonotype rates as medium-sized. The rearrangement links TRBV18 to TRBJ2-6, with TRBD2 as a possible D gene (5 bases). The germline V gene has CDR1 KGHSH and CDR2 LQKENI. Trimming took off 3 bases at V and 3 bases at J, with 18 bases between the two ends. CDR3 length: 18 residues. The CDR3 spells CASSPSSPGMRGANVLTF. The CDR3 DNA is TGTGCCAGCTCACCGTCGAGCCCGGGGATGCGTGGGGCCAACGTCCTGACTTTC.

In its sample, this clonotype ranks as medium-sized (0.01 to 0.1%). This rearrangement joins TRBV10-3 to TRBJ2-1, with D hard to call. V lost 4 bases, J lost 7 bases, and 14 bases lay in between. Germline V CDR1 and CDR2: ENHRY, SYGVKD. The CDR3 spans 14 residues. The CDR3 loop is CAISGRSADNEQFF. The CDR3 nucleotides are TGTGCCATCAGTGGGCGGTCCGCGGATAATGAGCAGTTCTTC.

This clonotype was seen repeatedly, ten times or more. This sequence joins TRBV29-1 and TRBJ2-5, with 9 positions matching TRBD2. The germline gives CDR1 SQVTM, CDR2 ANQGSEA. CDR3 length: 15 residues. V was pared by 1 base and J by 5 bases, with 8 bases of the junction left unmatched. CDR3 region: CSVEGASGDLETQYF. CDR3 nucleotide sequence: TGCAGCGTTGAAGGGGCTAGCGGGGATTTGGAGACCCAGTACTTC.

Sample share makes this clonotype medium-sized (0.01 to 0.1%). V and J are TRBV4-3 and TRBJ2-1, with 7 bases fitting TRBD1. The germline V gene encodes CDR1 LGHNA and CDR2 YSLEER. Trimming took 1 base from V and 0 from J; bases not matched to a gene: 6. This CDR3 contains 17 residues. CDR3 sequence (DNA): TGCGCCAGCAGCCAAGTAGGGGGCTTCAGCTCCTACAATGAGCAGTTCTTC. This translates into CASSQVGGFSSYNEQFF.

This chain uses TRBV5-1 with TRBJ2-3; D remains ambiguous. Trimming took off 0 bases at V and 0 bases at J, with 8 bases between the two ends. The germline CDR1 and CDR2 sequences are SGHRS and YFSETQ. The CDR3 contains 15 residues. The CDR3 region has the DNA TGCGCCAGCAGCTTGGCGGGTCCTAGCACAGATACGCAGTATTTT. Amino acids: CASSLAGPSTDTQYF.

This clonotype is medium-sized within its sample. The chain recombines TRBV19 with TRBJ2-1; D remains ambiguous. V lost 6 bases, J lost 2 bases, and 11 bases lay in between. This CDR3 contains 14 residues. CDR1 LNHDA and CDR2 SQIVND come from the germline V gene (reference sequence). The CDR3 coding sequence is TGTGCCAGTAGGGATTCTGGCGCCTACAATGAGCAGTTCTTC. This sequence encodes CASRDSGAYNEQFF.

In its sample, this clonotype is medium-sized. V gene TRBV5-1 combines with J gene TRBJ2-2; D is unclear. Trimming cost V 0 bases and J 5 bases, with 5 bases left between them. The germline CDR1 and CDR2 sequences are SGHRS and YFSETQ. This CDR3 has 13 amino acids. CDR3 loop: CASSLDGTGELFF. The CDR3 DNA reads TGCGCCAGCAGCTTGGATGGAACCGGGGAGCTGTTTTTT.

In DNA form, the CDR3 reads TGCAGCGTGTCCCAGGGTCTCTCCTACGAGCAGTACTTC. Its protein is CSVSQGLSYEQYF. V is TRBV29-1 and J is TRBJ2-7; possibly TRBD1 for D (5 bases). This CDR3 has 13 residues. The germline V and J ends were trimmed by 6 bases and 0 bases, with 12 bases remaining between them. CDR1 is SQVTM and CDR2 is ANQGSEA in the germline V gene.

This clonotype is labeled as medium-sized. The chain links TRBV6-2 or TRBV6-3 to TRBJ2-2; D perhaps matches TRBD2 (5 bases). Germline loops: CDR1 MNHEY, CDR2 SVGEGT. Trimming removed 10 bases from V and 8 bases from J, with 23 bases in between. The CDR3 covers 15 residues. In DNA, the CDR3 is TGTGCCATCCCCCCGGCCCAACAAGACTATGGGGAGCTGTTTTTT. This encodes CAIPPAQQDYGELFF.

This chain connects TRBV5-4 to TRBJ2-1, with TRBD2 as a possible D gene (6 bases). The germline V gene has CDR1 SGHNT and CDR2 YYREEE (reference sequence). The CDR3 spans 15 residues. V lost 0 bases and J lost 4, with 11 bases in between. This chain's CDR3 is CASSLGVAVYNEQFF. DNA of the CDR3: TGTGCCAGCAGCTTGGGGGTAGCGGTTTACAATGAGCAGTTCTTC.

Relative to its sample, this clonotype is medium-sized. This chain connects TRBV7-2 to TRBJ2-7; D call uncertain. The CDR3 contains 15 residues. V was pared by 1 base and J by 3 bases, with 13 bases between. Germline CDR1 is SGHTA and CDR2 is FQGNSA. The CDR3 nucleotides are TGTGCCAGCAGCTTAGGGGTGTCCGTGGGCTACGAGCAGTACTTC. Translating it yields CASSLGVSVGYEQYF.

There are a few counts of this clonotype. The genes are TRBV5-4 and TRBJ1-2; a possible D gene is TRBD1 (5 bases). CDR1 is SGHNT, CDR2 YYREEE, per germline (reference sequence). The CDR3 is made up of 14 amino acids. Trimming shortened V by 4 bases and J by 13 bases, and 23 bases separated the two germline ends. This CDR3 reads CASSGGAGWIRSTF. The CDR3 coding sequence is TGTGCCAGCAGCGGCGGCGCAGGGTGGATACGGTCCACCTTC. The full variable domain, its missing parts supplied by reference TRBV5-4 and TRBJ1-2, is ETGVTQSPTHLIKTRGQQVTLRCSSQSGHNTVSWYQQALGQGPQFIFQYYREEENGRGNFPPRFSGLQFPNYSSELNVNALELDDSALYLCASSGGAGWIRSTFGSGTRLTVV.

In its sample, this clonotype ranks as medium-sized (0.01 to 0.1%). This chain connects TRBV29-1 to TRBJ1-1, with TRBD1 matching 8 bases. The V gene's germline CDR1 is SQVTM and CDR2 ANQGSEA. CDR3 size: 11 residues. With 3 bases clipped from V and 10 bases from J, the junction kept 4 bases outside the gene matches. The CDR3: CSVDKTGVAFF. Written as DNA, the CDR3 is TGCAGCGTTGATAAGACAGGGGTAGCTTTCTTT.

Within the sample, this clonotype is medium-sized. The chain combines TRBV7-8 with TRBJ2-3; D is undetermined. CDR1 is SGHVS and CDR2 is FQNEAQ in the germline V gene. V was pared by 5 bases and J by 1 base, with 16 bases between. CDR3 length: 16 amino acids. CDR3 in amino acids: CASSPRAGLGTDTQYF. In nucleotides, the CDR3 is TGTGCCAGCAGCCCACGAGCCGGGCTAGGCACAGATACGCAGTATTTT.

This clonotype was counted many times. V is TRBV29-1 and J is TRBJ2-7; D remains ambiguous. In germline, CDR1 is SQVTM, CDR2 ANQGSEA. V lost 0 bases, J lost 3 bases, and 6 bases lay in between. The CDR3 is 12 residues long. CDR3 region: CSVEEGSYEQYF. CDR3 DNA: TGCAGCGTTGAAGAGGGCAGCTACGAGCAGTACTTC.